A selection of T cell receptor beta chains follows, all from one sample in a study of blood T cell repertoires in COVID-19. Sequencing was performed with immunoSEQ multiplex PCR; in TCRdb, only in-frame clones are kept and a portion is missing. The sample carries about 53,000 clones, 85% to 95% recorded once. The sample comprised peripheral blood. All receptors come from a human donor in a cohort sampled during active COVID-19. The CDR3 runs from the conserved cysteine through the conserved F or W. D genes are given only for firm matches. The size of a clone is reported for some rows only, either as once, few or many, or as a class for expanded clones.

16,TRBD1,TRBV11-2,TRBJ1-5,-,TGTGCCAGCAGCCTGAATGACGGACAGGGTGGACAGCCCCAGCATTTT,CASSLNDGQGGQPQHF
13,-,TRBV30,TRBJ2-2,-,TGTGCCGGAAACGTCCAGGGTATCGGGGAGCTGTTTTTT,CAGNVQGIGELFF
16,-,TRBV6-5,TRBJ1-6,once,TGTGCCAGCAGTTCCTTTTCCGGGATCGATAATTCACCCCTCCACTTT,CASSSFSGIDNSPLHF
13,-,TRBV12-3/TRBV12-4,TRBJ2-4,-,TGTGCCAGCAGTTTCGGGGGCAAAAACATTCAGTACTTC,CASSFGGKNIQYF
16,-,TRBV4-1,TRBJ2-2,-,TGCGCCAGCAGCCAAGATGGACAGATCAGGCACGGGGAGCTGTTTTTT,CASSQDGQIRHGELFF
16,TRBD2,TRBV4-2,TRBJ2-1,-,TGTGCCAGCAGCCAAACACTAGCGGGAGGACTTGGGGAGCAGTTCTTC,CASSQTLAGGLGEQFF
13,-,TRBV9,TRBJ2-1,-,TGTGCCAGCAGCGTAGACAGCTACAATGAGCAGTTCTTC,CASSVDSYNEQFF
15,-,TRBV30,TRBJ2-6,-,TGTGCCTGGAGTGTTAGCGGAACTGGGGCCAACGTCCTGACTTTC,CAWSVSGTGANVLTF
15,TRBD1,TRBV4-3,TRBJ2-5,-,TGCGCCAGCAGCCAAGATCAGGACAGGTCGGAGACCCAGTACTTC,CASSQDQDRSETQYF
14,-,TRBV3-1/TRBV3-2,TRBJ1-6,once,TGTGCCAGCAGCCAAGTAGGGGGAGATTCACCCCTCCACTTT,CASSQVGGDSPLHF
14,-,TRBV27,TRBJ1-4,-,TGTGCCAGCAGTTTATGGGTGGGGGGTGAAAAACTGTTTTTT,CASSLWVGGEKLFF
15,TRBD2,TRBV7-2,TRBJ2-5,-,TGTGCCAGCAGCTTAGGGCTAGCGGGGGGAGAGACCCAGTACTTC,CASSLGLAGGETQYF
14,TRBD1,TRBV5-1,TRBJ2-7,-,TGCGCCAGCAGCTTACGACAGGGATCCTACGAGCAGTACTTC,CASSLRQGSYEQYF
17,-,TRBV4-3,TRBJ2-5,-,TGCGCCAGCAGCCAAGATCGTTTTGGCACCCACCAAGAGACCCAGTACTTC,CASSQDRFGTHQETQYF
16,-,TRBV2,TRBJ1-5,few,TGTGCCAGCAGTGGTAGGCCCGGGGGTCGAAATCAGCCCCAGCATTTT,CASSGRPGGRNQPQHF
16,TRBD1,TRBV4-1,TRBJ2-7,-,TGCGCCAGCAGCCCCGACCGGGACAGGGACCCCTACGAGCAGTACTTC,CASSPDRDRDPYEQYF
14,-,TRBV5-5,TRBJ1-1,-,TGTGCCAGCAGCTTGGGAGTGTGGAACACTGAAGCTTTCTTT,CASSLGVWNTEAFF
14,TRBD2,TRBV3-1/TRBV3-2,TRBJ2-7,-,TGTGCCAGCAGCCAAGTAGCGGGAGGGTACGAGCAGTACTTC,CASSQVAGGYEQYF
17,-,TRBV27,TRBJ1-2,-,TGTGCCAGCAGTTTAATGGCAGGGTTTTTGGCTAACTATGGCTACACCTTC,CASSLMAGFLANYGYTF
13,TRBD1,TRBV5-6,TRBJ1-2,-,TGTGCCAGCAGCTTCAACAGGGGCTATGGCTACACCTTC,CASSFNRGYGYTF
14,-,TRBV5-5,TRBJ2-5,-,TGTGCCAGCAGCTTGAGTCCGGGTGTCGAGACCCAGTACTTC,CASSLSPGVETQYF
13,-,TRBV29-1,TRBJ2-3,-,TGCAGCGTTGAGGCCGGAGGTGCAGATACGCAGTATTTT,CSVEAGGADTQYF
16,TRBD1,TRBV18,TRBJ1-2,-,TGTGCCAGCTCACCCGACCTACAGGGGGGGCACTATGGCTACACCTTC,CASSPDLQGGHYGYTF
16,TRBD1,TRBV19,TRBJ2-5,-,TGTGCCAGTAGCCCCTACGCCAGGGGGACCCAAGAGACCCAGTACTTC,CASSPYARGTQETQYF
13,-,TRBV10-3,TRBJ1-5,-,TGTGCCATCAGTGATCCGGGGAGTCAGCCCCAGCATTTT,CAISDPGSQPQHF
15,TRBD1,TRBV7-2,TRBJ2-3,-,TGTGCCAGCATCTCTGTAGGGGGCCTTCGGGATACGCAGTATTTT,CASISVGGLRDTQYF
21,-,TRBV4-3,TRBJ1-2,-,TGCGCCAGCAGCCAAGGGGTCCTAGAAGGGGATCGAGGTATGGATAGCTATGGCTACACCTTC,CASSQGVLEGDRGMDSYGYTF
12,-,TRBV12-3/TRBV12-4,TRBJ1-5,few,TGTGCCAGCAGTTTAAGACGGGGAACCCAGCATTTT,CASSLRRGTQHF
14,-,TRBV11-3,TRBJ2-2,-,TGTGCCAGCAGCCCTCCGGGGTTTACCGGGGAGCTGTTTTTT,CASSPPGFTGELFF
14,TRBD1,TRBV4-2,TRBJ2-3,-,TGTGCCAGCAGCCCCATCCCAGGGGGCGATACGCAGTATTTT,CASSPIPGGDTQYF
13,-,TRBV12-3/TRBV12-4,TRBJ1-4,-,TGTGCCAGCAGTTCCCTTTCCCTTGAAAAACTGTTTTTT,CASSSLSLEKLFF
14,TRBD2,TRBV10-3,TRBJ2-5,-,TGTGCCATCAGCACTAGCGGGTATCAAGAGACCCAGTACTTC,CAISTSGYQETQYF
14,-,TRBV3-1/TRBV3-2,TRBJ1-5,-,TGTGCCAGCAGCCAGGACACCTACAATCAGCCCCAGCATTTT,CASSQDTYNQPQHF
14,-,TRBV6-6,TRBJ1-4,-,TGTGCCAGCAGTTACACAGGGACAAACGAAAAACTGTTTTTT,CASSYTGTNEKLFF
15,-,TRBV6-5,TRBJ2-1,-,TGTGCCAGCAGTTTAGTAGCGAGGTCGGGGAATGAGCAGTTCTTC,CASSLVARSGNEQFF
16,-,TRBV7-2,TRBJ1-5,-,TGTGCCAGCAGCGCCCGGACAGTTTATAGCAATCAGCCCCAGCATTTT,CASSARTVYSNQPQHF
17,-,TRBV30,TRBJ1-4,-,TGTGCCTGGAGTGTAACGGGAAGGGGAGGCTTACAAGAAAAACTGTTTTTT,CAWSVTGRGGLQEKLFF
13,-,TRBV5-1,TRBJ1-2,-,TGCGCCAGCAGCTTGGGGGCAGGGGATGGCTACACCTTC,CASSLGAGDGYTF
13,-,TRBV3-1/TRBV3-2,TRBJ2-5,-,TGTGCCAGCAGCCAGAGGCTGCAAGAGACCCAGTACTTC,CASSQRLQETQYF
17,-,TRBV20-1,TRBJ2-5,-,TGCAGTGCAAGTTCAAATCCCGGGATACACCGCACCGAGACCCAGTACTTC,CSASSNPGIHRTETQYF
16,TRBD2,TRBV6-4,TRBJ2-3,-,TGTGCCAGCAGTGACTCGATAGCGGGGGGCACAGATACGCAGTATTTT,CASSDSIAGGTDTQYF
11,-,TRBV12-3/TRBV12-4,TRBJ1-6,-,TGTGCCAGCAGTTTCGGTTCACCCCTCCACTTT,CASSFGSPLHF
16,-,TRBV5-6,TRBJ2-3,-,TGTGCCAGCAGCTCCTGGGGACTTGGAAGCACAGATACGCAGTATTTT,CASSSWGLGSTDTQYF